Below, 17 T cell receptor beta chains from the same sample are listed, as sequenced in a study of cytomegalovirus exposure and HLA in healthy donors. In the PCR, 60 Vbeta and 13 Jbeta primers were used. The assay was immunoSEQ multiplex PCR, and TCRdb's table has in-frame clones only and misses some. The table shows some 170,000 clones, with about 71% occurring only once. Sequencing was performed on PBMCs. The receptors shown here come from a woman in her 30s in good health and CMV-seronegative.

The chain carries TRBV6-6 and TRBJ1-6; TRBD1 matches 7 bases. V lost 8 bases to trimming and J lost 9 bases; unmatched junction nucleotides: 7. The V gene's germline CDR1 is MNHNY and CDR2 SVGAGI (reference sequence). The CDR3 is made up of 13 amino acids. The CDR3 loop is CASDRVQGSPLHF. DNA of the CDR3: TGTGCCAGCGACAGGGTACAGGGTTCACCCCTCCACTTT.

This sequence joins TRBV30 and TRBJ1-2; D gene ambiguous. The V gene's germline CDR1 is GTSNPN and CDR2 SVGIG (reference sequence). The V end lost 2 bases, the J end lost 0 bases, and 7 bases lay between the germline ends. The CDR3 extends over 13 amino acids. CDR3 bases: TGTGCCTGGAGTATGTATTCTAACTATGGCTACACCTTC. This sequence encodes CAWSMYSNYGYTF.

Written as DNA, the CDR3 is TGTGCCAGCAGCAACAGGGCGGGCAATCAGCCCCAGCATTTT. Its protein product is CASSNRAGNQPQHF. The chain couples TRBV7-2 to TRBJ1-5, with D possibly being TRBD1 (6 bases). The length of the CDR3 is 14 residues. V lost 5 bases and J lost 2, with 10 bases in between. CDR1 and CDR2 (germline): SGHTA, FQGNSA. The complete variable domain, with remaining parts taken from reference TRBV7-2 and TRBJ1-5, reads GAGVSQSPSNKVTEKGKDVELRCDPISGHTALYWYRQSLGQGLEFLIYFQGNSAPDKSGLPSDRFSAERTGGSVSTLTIQRTQQEDSAVYLCASSNRAGNQPQHFGDGTRLSIL.

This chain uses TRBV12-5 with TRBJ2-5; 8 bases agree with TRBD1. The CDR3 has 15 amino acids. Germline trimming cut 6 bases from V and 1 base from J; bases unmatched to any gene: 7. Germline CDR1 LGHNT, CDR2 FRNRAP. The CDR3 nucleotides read TGTGCTAGTGGCCCAGGGGGCTCGTTCCAAGAGACCCAGTACTTC. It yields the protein CASGPGGSFQETQYF.

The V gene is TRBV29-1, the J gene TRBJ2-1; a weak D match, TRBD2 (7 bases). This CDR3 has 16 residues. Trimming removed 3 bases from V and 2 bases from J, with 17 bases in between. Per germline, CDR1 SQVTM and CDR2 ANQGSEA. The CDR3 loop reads CSVDPLGGGAYNEQFF. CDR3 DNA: TGCAGCGTTGACCCCTTAGGAGGGGGGGCCTACAATGAGCAGTTCTTC.

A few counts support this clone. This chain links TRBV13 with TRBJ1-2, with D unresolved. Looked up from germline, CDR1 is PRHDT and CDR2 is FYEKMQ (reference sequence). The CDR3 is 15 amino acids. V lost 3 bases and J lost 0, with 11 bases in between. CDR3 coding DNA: TGTGCCAGCAGCTTTTTCCTACCCACTAACTATGGCTACACCTTC. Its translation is CASSFFLPTNYGYTF.

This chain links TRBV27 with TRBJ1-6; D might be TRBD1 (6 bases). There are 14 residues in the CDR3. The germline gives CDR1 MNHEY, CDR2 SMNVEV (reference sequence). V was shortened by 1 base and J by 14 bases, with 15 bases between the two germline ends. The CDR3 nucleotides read TGTGCCAGCAGTTTATTAGGGTCAGGGGAATCCCTCCACTTT. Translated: CASSLLGSGESLHF.

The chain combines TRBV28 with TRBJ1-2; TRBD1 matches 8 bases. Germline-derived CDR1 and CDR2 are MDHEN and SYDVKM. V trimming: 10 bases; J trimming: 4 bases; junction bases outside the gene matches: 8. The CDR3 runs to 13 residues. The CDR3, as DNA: TGTGCCACCACCGGGACAGGCTTCTATGGCTACACCTTC. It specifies CATTGTGFYGYTF.

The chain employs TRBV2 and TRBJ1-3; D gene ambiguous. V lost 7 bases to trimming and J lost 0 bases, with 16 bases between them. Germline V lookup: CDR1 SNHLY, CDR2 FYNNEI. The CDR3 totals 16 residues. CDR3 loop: CASMGSYRSSGNTIYF. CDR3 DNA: TGTGCCAGCATGGGCAGCTACCGAAGCTCTGGAAACACCATATATTTT.

CDR3 loop: CASSKVAGIPGANVLTF. CDR3 sequence (DNA): TGTGCCAGTAGTAAAGTAGCGGGCATACCTGGGGCCAACGTCCTGACTTTC. This chain connects TRBV19 to TRBJ2-6; 7 bases agree with TRBD2. The CDR3 is made up of 17 amino acids. The germline V gene has CDR1 LNHDA and CDR2 SQIVND (reference sequence). V was pared by 4 bases and J by 2 bases, with 8 bases of the junction left unmatched. Using reference TRBV19 and TRBJ2-6 for the parts outside the CDR3, the full variable domain is DGGITQSPKYLFRKEGQNVTLSCEQNLNHDAMYWYRQDPGQGLRLIYYSQIVNDFQKGDIAEGYSVSREKKESFPLTVTSAQKNPTAFYLCASSKVAGIPGANVLTFGAGSRLTVL.

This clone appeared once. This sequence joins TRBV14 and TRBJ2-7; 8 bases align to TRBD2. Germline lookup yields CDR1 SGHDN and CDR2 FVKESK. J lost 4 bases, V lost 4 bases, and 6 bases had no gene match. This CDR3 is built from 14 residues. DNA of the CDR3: TGTGCCAGCAGCCTTAGCGGGGTTCGGTACGAGCAGTACTTC. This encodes CASSLSGVRYEQYF.

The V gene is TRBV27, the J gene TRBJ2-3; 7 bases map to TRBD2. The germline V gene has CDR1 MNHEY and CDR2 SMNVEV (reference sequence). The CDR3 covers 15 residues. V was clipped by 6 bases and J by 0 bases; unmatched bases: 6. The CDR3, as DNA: TGTGCCAGCAGGAGCGGGACGTTTAGCACAGATACGCAGTATTTT. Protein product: CASRSGTFSTDTQYF.

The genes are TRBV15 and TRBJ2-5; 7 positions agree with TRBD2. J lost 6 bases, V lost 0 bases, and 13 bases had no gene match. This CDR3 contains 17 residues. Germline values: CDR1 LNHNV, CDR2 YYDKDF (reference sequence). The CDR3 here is CATSRDEVASGIKTQYF. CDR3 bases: TGTGCCACCAGCAGAGATGAAGTGGCCAGCGGGATTAAGACCCAGTACTTC.

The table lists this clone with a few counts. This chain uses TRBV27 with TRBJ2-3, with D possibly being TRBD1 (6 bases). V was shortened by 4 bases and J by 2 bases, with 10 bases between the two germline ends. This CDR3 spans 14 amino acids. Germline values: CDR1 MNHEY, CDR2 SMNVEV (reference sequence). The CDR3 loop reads CASSSGQPTDTQYF. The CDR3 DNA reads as TGTGCCAGCAGTTCCGGACAGCCCACAGATACGCAGTATTTT.

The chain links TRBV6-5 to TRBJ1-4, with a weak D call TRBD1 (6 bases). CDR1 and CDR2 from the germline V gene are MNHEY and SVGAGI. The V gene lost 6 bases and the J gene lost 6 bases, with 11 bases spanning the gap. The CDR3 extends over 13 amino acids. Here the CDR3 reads CASRQGGHEKLFF. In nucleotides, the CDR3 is TGTGCCAGCAGACAGGGTGGGCATGAAAAACTGTTTTTT.

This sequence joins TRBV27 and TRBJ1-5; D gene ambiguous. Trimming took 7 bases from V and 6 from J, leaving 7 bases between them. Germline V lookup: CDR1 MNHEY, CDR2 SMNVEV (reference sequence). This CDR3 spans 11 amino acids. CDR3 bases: TGTGCCAGCAACCTATGTCAGCCCCAGCATTTT. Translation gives CASNLCQPQHF.

CDR3 sequence (DNA): TGCAGCGTGACCCGGGACTCCTACAATGAGCAGTTCTTC. Translation: CSVTRDSYNEQFF. The V and J genes are TRBV29-1 and TRBJ2-1, with D possibly matching TRBD2 (5 bases). The germline gives CDR1 SQVTM, CDR2 ANQGSEA. Trimming removed 6 bases from V and 0 bases from J, with 9 bases in between. This CDR3 contains 13 residues.